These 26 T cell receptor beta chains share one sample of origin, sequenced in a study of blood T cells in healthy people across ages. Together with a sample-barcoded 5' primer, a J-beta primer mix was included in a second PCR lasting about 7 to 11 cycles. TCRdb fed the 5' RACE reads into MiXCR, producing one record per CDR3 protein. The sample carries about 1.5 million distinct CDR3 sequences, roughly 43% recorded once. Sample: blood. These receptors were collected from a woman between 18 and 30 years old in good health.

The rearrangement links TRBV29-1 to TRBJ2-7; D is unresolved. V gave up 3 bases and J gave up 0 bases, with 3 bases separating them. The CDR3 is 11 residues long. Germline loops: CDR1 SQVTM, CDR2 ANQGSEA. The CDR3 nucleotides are TGCAGCGTTGATTTCTCCTACGAGCAGTACTTC. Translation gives CSVDFSYEQYF.

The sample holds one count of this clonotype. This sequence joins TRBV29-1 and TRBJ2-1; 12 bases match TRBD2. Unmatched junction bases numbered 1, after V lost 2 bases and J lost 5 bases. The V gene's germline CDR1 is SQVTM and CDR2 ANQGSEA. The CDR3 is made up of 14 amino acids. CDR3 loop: CSVELAGGNNEQFF. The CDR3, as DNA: TGCAGCGTTGAACTAGCGGGAGGGAACAATGAGCAGTTCTTC.

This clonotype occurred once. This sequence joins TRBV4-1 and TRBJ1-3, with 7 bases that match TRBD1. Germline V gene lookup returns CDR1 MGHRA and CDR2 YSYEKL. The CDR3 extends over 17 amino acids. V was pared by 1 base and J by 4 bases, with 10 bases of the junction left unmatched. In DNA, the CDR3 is TGCGCCAGCAGCCAAGTGGGGACAGCCCAACGCGGAAACACCATATATTTT. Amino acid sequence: CASSQVGTAQRGNTIYF.

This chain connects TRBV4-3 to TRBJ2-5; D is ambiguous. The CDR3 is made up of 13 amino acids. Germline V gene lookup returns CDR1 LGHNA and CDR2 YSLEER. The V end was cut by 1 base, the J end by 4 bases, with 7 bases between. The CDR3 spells CASSQAWGETQYF. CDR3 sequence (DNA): TGCGCCAGCAGCCAAGCTTGGGGAGAGACCCAGTACTTC.

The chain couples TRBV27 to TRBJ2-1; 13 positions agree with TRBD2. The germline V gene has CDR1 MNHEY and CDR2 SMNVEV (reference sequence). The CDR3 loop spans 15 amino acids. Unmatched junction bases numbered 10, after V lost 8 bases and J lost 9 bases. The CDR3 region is CASALLAGGPREQFF. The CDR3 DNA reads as TGTGCCAGCGCTTTACTAGCGGGGGGGCCTCGTGAGCAGTTCTTC.

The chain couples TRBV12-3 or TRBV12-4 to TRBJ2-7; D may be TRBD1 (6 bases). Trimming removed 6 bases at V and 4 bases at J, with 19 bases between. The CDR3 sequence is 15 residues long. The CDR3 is CASRGAADRAYEQYF. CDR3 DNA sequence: TGTGCCAGCAGGGGGGCGGCCGATCGGGCGTACGAGCAGTACTTC.

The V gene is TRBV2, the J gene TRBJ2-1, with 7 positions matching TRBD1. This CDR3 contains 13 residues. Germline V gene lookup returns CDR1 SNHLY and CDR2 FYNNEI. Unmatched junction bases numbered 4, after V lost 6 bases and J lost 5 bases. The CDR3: CASRFGTDNEQFF. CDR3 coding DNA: TGTGCCAGCAGGTTCGGGACAGACAATGAGCAGTTCTTC.

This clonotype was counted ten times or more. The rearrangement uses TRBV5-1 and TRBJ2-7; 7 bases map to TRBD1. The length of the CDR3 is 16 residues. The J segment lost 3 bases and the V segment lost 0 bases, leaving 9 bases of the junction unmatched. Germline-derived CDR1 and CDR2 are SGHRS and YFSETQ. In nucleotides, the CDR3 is TGCGCCAGCAGCTTGGCCGAGCTGGGACAGATCTACGAGCAGTACTTC. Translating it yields CASSLAELGQIYEQYF.

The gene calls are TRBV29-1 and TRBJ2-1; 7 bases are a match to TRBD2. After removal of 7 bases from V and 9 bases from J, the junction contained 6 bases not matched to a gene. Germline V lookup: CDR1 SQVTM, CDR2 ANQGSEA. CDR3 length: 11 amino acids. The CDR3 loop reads CSARLAAEQFF. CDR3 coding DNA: TGCAGCGCCCGACTAGCAGCTGAGCAGTTCTTC.

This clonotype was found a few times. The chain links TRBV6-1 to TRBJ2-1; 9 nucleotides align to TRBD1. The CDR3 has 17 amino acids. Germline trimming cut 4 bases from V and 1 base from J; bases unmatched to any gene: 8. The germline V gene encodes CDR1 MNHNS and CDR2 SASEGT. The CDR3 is CASSGIPGQGSYNEQFF. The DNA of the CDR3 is TGTGCCAGCAGTGGGATCCCGGGACAGGGTTCCTACAATGAGCAGTTCTTC.

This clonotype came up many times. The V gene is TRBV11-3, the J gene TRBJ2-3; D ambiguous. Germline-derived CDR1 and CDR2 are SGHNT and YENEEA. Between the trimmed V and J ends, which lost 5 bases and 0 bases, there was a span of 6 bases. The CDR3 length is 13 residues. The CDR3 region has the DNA TGTGCCAGCAGCGCGGAGAGCACAGATACGCAGTATTTT. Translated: CASSAESTDTQYF.

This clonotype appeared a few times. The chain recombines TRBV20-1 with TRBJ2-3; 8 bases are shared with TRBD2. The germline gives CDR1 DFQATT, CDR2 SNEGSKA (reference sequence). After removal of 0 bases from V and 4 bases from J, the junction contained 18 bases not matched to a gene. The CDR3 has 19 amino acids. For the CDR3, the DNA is TGCAGTGCTAGAGAAGGGCGCACTAGCGGAAATCGGCCCCCAGATACGCAGTATTTT. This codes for CSAREGRTSGNRPPDTQYF.

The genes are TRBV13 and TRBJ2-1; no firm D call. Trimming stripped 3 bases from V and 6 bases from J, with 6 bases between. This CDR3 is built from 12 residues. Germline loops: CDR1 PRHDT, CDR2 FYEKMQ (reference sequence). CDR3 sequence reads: CASSFKRNEQFF. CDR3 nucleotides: TGTGCCAGCAGCTTCAAACGCAATGAGCAGTTCTTC.

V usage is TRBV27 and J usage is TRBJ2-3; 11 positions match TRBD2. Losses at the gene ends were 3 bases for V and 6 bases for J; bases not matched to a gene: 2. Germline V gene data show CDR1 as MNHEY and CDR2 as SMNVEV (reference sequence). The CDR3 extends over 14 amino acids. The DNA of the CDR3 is TGTGCCAGCAGTTTCCTAGCGGGAGGCGATACGCAGTATTTT. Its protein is CASSFLAGGDTQYF.

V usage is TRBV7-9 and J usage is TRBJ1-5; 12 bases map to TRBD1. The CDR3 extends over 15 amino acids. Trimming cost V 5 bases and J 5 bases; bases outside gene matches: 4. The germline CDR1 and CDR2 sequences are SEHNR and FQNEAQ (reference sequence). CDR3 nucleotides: TGTGCCAGCAGCGACTGGGACAGGGGGCATCAGCCCCAGCATTTT. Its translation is CASSDWDRGHQPQHF.

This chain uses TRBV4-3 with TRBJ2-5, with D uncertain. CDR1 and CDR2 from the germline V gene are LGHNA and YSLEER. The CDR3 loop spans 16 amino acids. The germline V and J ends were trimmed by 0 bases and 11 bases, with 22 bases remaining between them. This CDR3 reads CASSQDTKIVYNEQYF. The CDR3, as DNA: TGCGCCAGCAGCCAAGATACAAAAATAGTCTACAATGAGCAGTACTTC.

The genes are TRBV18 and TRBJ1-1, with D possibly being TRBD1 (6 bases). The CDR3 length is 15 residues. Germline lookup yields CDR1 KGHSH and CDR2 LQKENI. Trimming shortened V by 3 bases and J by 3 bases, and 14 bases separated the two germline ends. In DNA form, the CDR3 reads TGTGCCAGCTCACCGAACCAGGGGATCGACACTGAAGCTTTCTTT. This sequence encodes CASSPNQGIDTEAFF.

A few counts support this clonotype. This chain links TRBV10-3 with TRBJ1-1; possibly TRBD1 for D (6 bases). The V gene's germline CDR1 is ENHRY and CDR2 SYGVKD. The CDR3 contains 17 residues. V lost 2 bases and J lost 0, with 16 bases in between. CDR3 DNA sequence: TGTGCCATCAGTGAGGCGGCCCCAGGGGCGGTGAACACTGAAGCTTTCTTT. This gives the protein CAISEAAPGAVNTEAFF.

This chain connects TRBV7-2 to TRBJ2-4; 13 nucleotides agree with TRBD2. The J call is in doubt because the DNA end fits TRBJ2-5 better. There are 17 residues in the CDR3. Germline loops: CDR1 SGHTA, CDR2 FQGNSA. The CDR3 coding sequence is TGTGCCAGCAGCGCCCAACTAGCGGGGGGGATACAAGAGACCCAGTACTTC. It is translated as CASSAQLAGGIQETQYF.

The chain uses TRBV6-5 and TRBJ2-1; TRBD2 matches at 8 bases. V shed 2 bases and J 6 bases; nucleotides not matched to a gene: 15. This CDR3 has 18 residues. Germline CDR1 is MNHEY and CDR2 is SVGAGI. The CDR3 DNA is TGTGCCAGCAGTTACGGGCTAGCGGGCCCATCTCCTGGCAATGAGCAGTTCTTC. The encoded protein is CASSYGLAGPSPGNEQFF.

The CDR3 sequence: CASSGARGGGYTF. Written as DNA, the CDR3 is TGTGCCAGCAGCGGAGCGCGTGGGGGTGGCTACACCTTC. The chain uses TRBV7-2 and TRBJ1-2, with D tentatively TRBD1 (5 bases). This CDR3 contains 13 residues. CDR1 and CDR2 (germline): SGHTA, FQGNSA. The V end was cut by 5 bases, the J end by 7 bases, with 14 bases between.

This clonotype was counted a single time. CDR3 loop: CASSTHKGVGANVLTF. The CDR3 nucleotides are TGTGCCAGCAGCACGCATAAGGGAGTCGGGGCCAACGTCCTGACTTTC. V usage is TRBV12-3 or TRBV12-4 and J usage is TRBJ2-6; a weak D match, TRBD2 (5 bases). The CDR3 totals 16 residues. V gave up 6 bases and J gave up 4 bases, with 16 bases separating them.

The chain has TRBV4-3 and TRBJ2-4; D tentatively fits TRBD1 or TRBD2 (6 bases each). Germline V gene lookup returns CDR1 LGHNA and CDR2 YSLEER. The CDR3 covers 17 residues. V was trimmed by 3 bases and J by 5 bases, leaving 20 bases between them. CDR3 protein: CASSQWRGRGGQNIQYF. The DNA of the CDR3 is TGCGCCAGCAGCCAGTGGAGGGGCAGGGGTGGTCAAAACATTCAGTACTTC.

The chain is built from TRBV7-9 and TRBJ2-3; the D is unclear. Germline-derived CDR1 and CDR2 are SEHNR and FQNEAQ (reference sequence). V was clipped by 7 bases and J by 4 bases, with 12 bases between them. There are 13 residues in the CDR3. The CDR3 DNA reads TGTGCCAGCAAATTAGACGGCCCAGATACGCAGTATTTT. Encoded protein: CASKLDGPDTQYF.

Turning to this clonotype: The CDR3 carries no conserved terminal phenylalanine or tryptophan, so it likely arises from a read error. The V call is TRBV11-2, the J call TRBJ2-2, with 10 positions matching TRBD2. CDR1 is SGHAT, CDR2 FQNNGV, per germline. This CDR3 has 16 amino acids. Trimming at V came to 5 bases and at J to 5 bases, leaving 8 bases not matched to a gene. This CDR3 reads CASSPLSGRGTGELFV. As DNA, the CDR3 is TGTGCCAGCAGCCCTCTAAGCGGGAGGGGGACCGGGGAGCTGTTTGTT.

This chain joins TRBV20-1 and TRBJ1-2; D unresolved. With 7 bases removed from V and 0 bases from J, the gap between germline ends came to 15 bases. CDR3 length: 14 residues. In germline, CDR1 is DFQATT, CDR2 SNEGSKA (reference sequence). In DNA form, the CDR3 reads TGCAGTGTTCCTGGCACCTCAACTAACTATGGCTACACCTTC. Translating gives CSVPGTSTNYGYTF.